One sample yielded the 27 T cell receptor beta chains listed below, sequenced in a study of cytomegalovirus exposure and HLA in healthy donors. 13 Jbeta primers and 60 Vbeta primers were used for the PCR. TCRdb's copy holds only in-frame clones and misses some; the assay was immunoSEQ multiplex PCR. The data show roughly 97,000 clones, around 9.6% seen once. The source material was PBMCs. The origin of the receptors is a man in his fifties in good health and CMV-seropositive.

This clone was counted many times. V usage is TRBV5-4 and J usage is TRBJ2-7; the D is unclear. Trimming took off 0 bases at V and 2 bases at J, with 9 bases between the two ends. The CDR3 length is 14 residues. Germline V CDR1 and CDR2: SGHNT, YYREEE (reference sequence). The CDR3 here is CASSLAGQPYEQYF. CDR3 DNA sequence: TGTGCCAGCAGCTTGGCTGGGCAACCCTACGAGCAGTACTTC.

V is TRBV11-2 and J is TRBJ2-7; 7 positions match TRBD2. The CDR3 consists of 14 residues. The ends lost 1 base at V and 4 bases at J; junction bases unmatched: 4. Germline V gives CDR1 SGHAT, CDR2 FQNNGV. The CDR3 DNA sequence: TGTGCCAGCAGCTTAGGACTAGCCTCGTACGAGCAGTACTTC. Translated: CASSLGLASYEQYF.

This clone was observed a handful of times. The chain has TRBV7-6 and TRBJ1-1; the D gene is possibly TRBD1 (5 bases). Germline-derived CDR1 and CDR2 are SGHVS and FNYEAQ. V gave up 0 bases and J gave up 1 base, with 9 bases separating them. The CDR3 length is 15 residues. In nucleotides, the CDR3 is TGTGCCAGCAGCTTAGCGACAGCCTCGAACACTGAAGCTTTCTTT. It codes for CASSLATASNTEAFF.

V usage is TRBV5-8 and J usage is TRBJ1-5; no definite D call. The CDR3 loop spans 13 amino acids. Trimming pared 4 bases from V and 7 bases from J, leaving 12 bases between. Per the germline V gene, CDR1 is SGHTS and CDR2 is YDEGEE. CDR3 residues: CASSRVRGQPQHF. The CDR3, as DNA: TGTGCCAGCAGCCGGGTCCGTGGGCAGCCCCAGCATTTT.

The CDR3 DNA sequence: TGTGCCATCAGTGAGTCTCAGTTGACAGGCGCAGGTCAGCCCCAGCATTTT. This encodes CAISESQLTGAGQPQHF. The chain uses TRBV10-3 and TRBJ1-5; D might be TRBD1 (6 bases). The CDR3 is 17 amino acids. The V gene's germline CDR1 is ENHRY and CDR2 SYGVKD. V was clipped by 0 bases and J by 6 bases, with 18 bases between them.

The chain carries TRBV10-3 and TRBJ1-3; the D gene is possibly TRBD1 (5 bases). The CDR3 covers 16 residues. V lost 2 bases and J lost 0, with 11 bases in between. Germline V gene lookup returns CDR1 ENHRY and CDR2 SYGVKD. The CDR3 here is CAISEQGRSSGNTIYF. CDR3 sequence (DNA): TGTGCCATCAGTGAGCAGGGCAGGAGCTCTGGAAACACCATATATTTT.

The chain uses TRBV9 and TRBJ2-5; tentatively, D is TRBD2 (6 bases). V was cut by 0 bases and J by 1 base, with 22 bases left in between. The CDR3 consists of 19 residues. Per the germline V gene, CDR1 is SGDLS and CDR2 is YYNGEE. CDR3: CASSVATGSVGSGQETQYF. CDR3 nucleotide sequence: TGTGCCAGCAGCGTAGCTACGGGCTCTGTCGGGAGTGGCCAAGAGACCCAGTACTTC.

The table lists this clone with a few counts. The chain recombines TRBV4-3 with TRBJ2-5, with D unresolved. Trimming shortened V by 4 bases and J by 1 base, and 13 bases separated the two germline ends. From germline, CDR1 is LGHNA and CDR2 YSLEER. The CDR3 length is 15 residues. The CDR3: CASSPSMSPQETQYF. Here the CDR3 DNA reads TGCGCCAGCAGCCCTTCGATGAGTCCCCAAGAGACCCAGTACTTC.

This sequence joins TRBV27 and TRBJ1-2; D gene unclear. This CDR3 spans 16 amino acids. The germline V gene has CDR1 MNHEY and CDR2 SMNVEV (reference sequence). V dropped 2 bases and J dropped 4 bases, with 17 bases sitting between them. Written as DNA, the CDR3 is TGTGCCAGCAGTTTACATAGCACCGACTGGAGCTATGGCTACACCTTC. Protein sequence: CASSLHSTDWSYGYTF.

The rearrangement uses TRBV19 and TRBJ2-5; D is perhaps TRBD2 (6 bases). This CDR3 spans 15 amino acids. The V end was cut by 1 base, the J end by 4 bases, with 13 bases between. Germline CDR1 and CDR2: LNHDA and SQIVND (reference sequence). CDR3 coding DNA: TGTGCCAGTAGTATAGGTCGGGGAGCGGGAGAGACCCAGTACTTC. Translated, it gives CASSIGRGAGETQYF.

This clone was seen a handful of times. This chain links TRBV2 with TRBJ2-1, with D maybe TRBD2 (5 bases). The CDR3 sequence is 14 residues long. Trimming took off 8 bases at V and 5 bases at J, with 16 bases between the two ends. Germline-derived CDR1 and CDR2 are SNHLY and FYNNEI. For the CDR3, the DNA is TGTGCCAGCCATCTAGAGGGTAACCACAATGAGCAGTTCTTC. Translation gives CASHLEGNHNEQFF.

This chain uses TRBV10-2 with TRBJ2-1; 10 bases agree with TRBD1. The CDR3 length is 15 residues. The ends lost 6 bases at V and 9 bases at J; junction bases unmatched: 11. Germline CDR1 WSHSY, CDR2 SAAADI. The CDR3 sequence is CASSGGDRGFGEQFF. The CDR3 coding sequence is TGCGCCAGCAGCGGGGGGGACAGGGGCTTCGGTGAGCAGTTCTTC.

In its sample, this clone was seen a few times. V is TRBV10-3 and J is TRBJ2-7, with a weak D call TRBD2 (5 bases). The CDR3 loop spans 14 amino acids. Germline CDR1 reads ENHRY; CDR2 reads SYGVKD. V lost 10 bases, J lost 0 bases, and 16 bases lay in between. CDR3 sequence reads: CATTTTKGSYEQYF. Written as DNA, the CDR3 is TGTGCCACAACGACTACCAAGGGCTCCTACGAGCAGTACTTC.

The rearrangement uses TRBV29-1 and TRBJ2-3; 9 bases agree with TRBD1. The CDR3 sequence is 17 residues long. Germline assignment: CDR1 SQVTM and CDR2 ANQGSEA. V gave up 2 bases and J gave up 0 bases; unmatched junction bases: 9. CDR3 sequence reads: CSVENPRTGESTDTQYF. Written as DNA, the CDR3 is TGCAGCGTTGAAAACCCTCGGACAGGGGAAAGCACAGATACGCAGTATTTT.

The V and J genes are TRBV6-5 and TRBJ2-1, with TRBD1 as a possible D gene (6 bases). The CDR3 consists of 16 residues. V lost 0 bases and J lost 9, with 18 bases in between. Germline V gene data show CDR1 as MNHEY and CDR2 as SVGAGI. This CDR3 reads CASSYSAQAGVIEQFF. The CDR3 DNA is TGTGCCAGCAGTTACTCGGCACAGGCAGGGGTGATTGAGCAGTTCTTC.

V and J are TRBV28 and TRBJ1-1; possibly TRBD1 for D (5 bases). The germline V gene has CDR1 MDHEN and CDR2 SYDVKM. The CDR3 has 15 residues. The ends were cut back, 6 bases at V and 0 bases at J, with 14 bases in the middle. The CDR3 coding sequence is TGTGCCAGCAGCCACGGGGGGTACTTGAACACTGAAGCTTTCTTT. Translating it yields CASSHGGYLNTEAFF.

This clone was observed a few times. The genes are TRBV6-5 and TRBJ2-2, with D possibly TRBD2 on 6 matching bases. This CDR3 is built from 14 residues. Trimming left V 6 bases short and J 3 bases short, with 11 bases between. CDR1 and CDR2 from the germline V gene are MNHEY and SVGAGI. The CDR3 DNA reads as TGTGCCAGCAGAACGGGACTCGACACCGGGGAGCTGTTTTTT. It yields the protein CASRTGLDTGELFF.

The genes are TRBV7-3 and TRBJ1-1; possible D gene TRBD1, 6 bases. The CDR3 covers 14 residues. The V end was cut by 5 bases, the J end by 6 bases, with 16 bases between. Germline CDR1 and CDR2: SGHTA and FQGTGA. DNA for the CDR3: TGTGCCAGCAGCCAGGGAGGGGGGGTGGCTGAAGCTTTCTTT. Protein: CASSQGGGVAEAFF.

The CDR3 region is CASSLRINTEAFF. CDR3 bases: TGTGCCAGTAGTCTCAGGATAAACACTGAAGCTTTCTTT. The chain is built from TRBV19 and TRBJ1-1; unclear D gene. V shed 5 bases and J shed 2 bases, with 9 bases lying between them. Per the germline V gene, CDR1 is LNHDA and CDR2 is SQIVND (reference sequence). This CDR3 has 13 amino acids.

The chain couples TRBV27 to TRBJ1-1; TRBD1 is a possible D gene (6 bases). The ends were cut back, 7 bases at V and 1 base at J, with 13 bases in the middle. CDR1 and CDR2 from the germline V gene are MNHEY and SMNVEV (reference sequence). The CDR3 is 14 amino acids. The CDR3 DNA follows: TGTGCCAGCAACCCGGGACACCCGAACACTGAAGCTTTCTTT. It encodes CASNPGHPNTEAFF.

The rearrangement uses TRBV14 and TRBJ1-1; unclear D gene. The V gene lost 0 bases and the J gene lost 5 bases, with 10 bases spanning the gap. Germline-derived CDR1 and CDR2 are SGHDN and FVKESK. This CDR3 is built from 14 residues. The DNA for the CDR3 is TGTGCCAGCAGCCAAGATTTGGTTCAGACTGAAGCTTTCTTT. The encoded protein is CASSQDLVQTEAFF.

The chain uses TRBV4-2 and TRBJ2-3, with TRBD2 identical over 7 bases. This CDR3 spans 15 amino acids. Trimming at V came to 6 bases and at J to 0 bases, leaving 6 bases not matched to a gene. CDR1 is LGHNA, CDR2 YNFKEQ, per germline. CDR3 loop: CASRPTSTSTDTQYF. The CDR3 coding sequence is TGTGCCAGCAGACCGACTAGCACTAGCACAGATACGCAGTATTTT.

The table lists this clone with a few counts. Here the CDR3 DNA reads TGTGCCAGCACCCCCCGGGGTGTCACAGATACGCAGTATTTT. The encoded protein is CASTPRGVTDTQYF. The rearrangement joins TRBV7-9 to TRBJ2-3; possibly TRBD2 for D (5 bases). V dropped 7 bases and J dropped 2 bases, with 13 bases sitting between them. This CDR3 region has 14 residues. Germline-derived CDR1 and CDR2 are SEHNR and FQNEAQ (reference sequence).

CDR3 DNA: TGTGCCAGTACCTCTGATTGGACAGGATCTCAGCCCCAGCATTTT. Translating gives CASTSDWTGSQPQHF. The chain has TRBV19 and TRBJ1-5; TRBD1 agrees at 7 bases. Trimming took 7 bases from V and 6 from J; bases not matched to a gene: 12. The CDR3 is made up of 15 amino acids. Germline values: CDR1 LNHDA, CDR2 SQIVND (reference sequence).

The V and J genes are TRBV27 and TRBJ2-1, with 12 bases aligning to TRBD2. The CDR3 loop spans 16 amino acids. Germline V CDR1 and CDR2: MNHEY, SMNVEV (reference sequence). The V segment lost 5 bases and the J segment 11 bases; nucleotides outside the gene matches: 13. The DNA for the CDR3 is TGTGCCAGCAGTCGCCTACCGACTAGCGGGAGATCGCAGCAGTTCTTC. Protein sequence: CASSRLPTSGRSQQFF.

This clone has only a few counts. The chain employs TRBV5-6 and TRBJ2-5; 10 bases map to TRBD1. The CDR3 loop spans 16 amino acids. V lost 4 bases to trimming and J lost 6 bases; unmatched junction nucleotides: 12. Germline lookup yields CDR1 SGHDT and CDR2 YYEEEE. The CDR3 DNA sequence: TGTGCCAGCAGCCTAGACCCGGGACAGGGGTCGAAGACCCAGTACTTC. Residues: CASSLDPGQGSKTQYF.

This clone was seen only a few times. This chain joins TRBV28 and TRBJ1-1; D not certain. V lost 3 bases to trimming and J lost 1 base, with 6 bases between them. Germline assignment: CDR1 MDHEN and CDR2 SYDVKM. CDR3 size: 13 residues. CDR3 loop: CASSFTKNTEAFF. CDR3 DNA sequence: TGTGCCAGCAGTTTTACAAAGAACACTGAAGCTTTCTTT.